This T cell receptor beta chain stems from a study of blood T cells in healthy people across ages. This clonotype was detected a few times. Using a J-beta primer mix together with a sample-barcoded 5' primer, a second PCR was run for roughly 6 to 12 cycles. From the 5' RACE reads, TCRdb called clonotypes with MiXCR, one entry per CDR3 protein. The data hold some 780,000 distinct CDR3 sequences, with more than 50% observed a single time. This CDR3 contains 14 residues. V lost 3 bases to trimming and J lost 7 bases, with 10 bases between them. The TCR comes from a man aged 40-50 years in good health. Specimen: blood. The chain carries TRBV12-3 or TRBV12-4 and TRBJ1-6; D is unresolved. The CDR3 coding sequence is TGTGCCAGCAGTTTGGGCATAGCCAATTCACCCCTCCACTTT. This translates into CASSLGIANSPLHF.